A selection of T cell receptor beta chains follows, all from one sample in a study of OX40 agonist ivuxolimab in advanced cancers. Sequenced by immunoSEQ multiplex PCR; TCRdb stores in-frame clones only, minus some. The repertoire consists of about 6,700 clones, with 85% to 95% occurring once and the leading ten covering over 10%. Sample: CD4+ or CD8+ T cells sorted from blood, taken in a trial of the OX40 agonist ivuxolimab. These TCRs come from an adult with an advanced solid tumor such as melanoma, head and neck, liver or kidney cancer. Both conserved end residues are part of each CDR3. Fields, in order: V gene, CDR3 protein.

>TRBV29-1
CSVLAGGRTDTQYF
>TRBV9
CASSPQTGISGNTIYF
>TRBV4-1
CASSQVGGNGTQYF
>TRBV19
CASRTTILPYNEQFF
>TRBV15
CATSRDQGADTQYF
>TRBV5-1
CASSPEEVTDTQYF
>TRBV5-4
CASSLVVARSSYEQYF
>TRBV5-1
CASSLGTGDTEAFF
>TRBV7-4
CASSRRGQGNYEQYF
>TRBV6-5
CASRDLGTSTDTQYF
>TRBV9
CASSPGGGNYEQYF
>TRBV27
CASSRSGGSSYEQYF
>TRBV28
CASKGGTGLSDTQYF
>TRBV27
CASRGPNNEQFF
>TRBV11-2
CASSPSRGFATNEKLFF
>TRBV5-1
CASSFGTGFGLNSPLHF
>TRBV5-1
CASSSGPVSGANVLTF
>TRBV7-9
CASSFSATVEYEQYF
>TRBV18
CASSAGAGRNQPQHF
>TRBV5-4
CASSLQSVLTGELFF
>TRBV5-8
CASSKGQSPNEQFF
>TRBV7-6
CASSRWTSGASTDTQYF
>TRBV7-9
CASSFGIGGQETQYF
>TRBV7-9
CASSLSLGNEQYF